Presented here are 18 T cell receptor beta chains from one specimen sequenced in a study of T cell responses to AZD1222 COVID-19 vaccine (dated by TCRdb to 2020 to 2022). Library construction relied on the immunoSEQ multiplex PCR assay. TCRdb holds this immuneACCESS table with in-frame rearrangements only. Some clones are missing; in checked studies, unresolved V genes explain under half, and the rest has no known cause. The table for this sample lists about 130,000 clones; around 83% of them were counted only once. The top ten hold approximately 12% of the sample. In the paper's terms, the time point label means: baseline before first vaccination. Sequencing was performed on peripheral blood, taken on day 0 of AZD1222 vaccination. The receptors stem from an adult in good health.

The CDR3 is CASRGRSGRQGRSFF. In nucleotides, the CDR3 is TGTGCCAGCAGAGGGCGAAGTGGGCGGCAGGGACGTTCTTTCTTT. The rearrangement uses TRBV27 and TRBJ1-1; the D gene is possibly TRBD1 (5 bases). This CDR3 contains 15 residues. Germline V lookup: CDR1 MNHEY, CDR2 SMNVEV (reference sequence). Trimming took off 6 bases at V and 12 bases at J, with 26 bases between the two ends.

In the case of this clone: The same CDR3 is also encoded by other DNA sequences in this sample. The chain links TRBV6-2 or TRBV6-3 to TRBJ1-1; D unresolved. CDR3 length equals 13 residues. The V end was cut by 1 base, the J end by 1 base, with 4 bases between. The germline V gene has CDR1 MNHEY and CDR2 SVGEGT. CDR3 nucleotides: TGTGCCAGCAGTTACTTGGGGAACACTGAAGCTTTCTTT. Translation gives CASSYLGNTEAFF.

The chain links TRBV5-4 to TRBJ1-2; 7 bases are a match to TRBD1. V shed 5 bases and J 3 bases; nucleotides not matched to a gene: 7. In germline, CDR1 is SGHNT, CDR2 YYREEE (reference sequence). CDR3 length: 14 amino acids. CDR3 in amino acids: CASRSGTAYYGYTF. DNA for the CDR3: TGTGCCAGCAGGTCCGGGACAGCCTACTATGGCTACACCTTC. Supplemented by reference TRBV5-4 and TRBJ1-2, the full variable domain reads ETGVTQSPTHLIKTRGQQVTLRCSSQSGHNTVSWYQQALGQGPQFIFQYYREEENGRGNFPPRFSGLQFPNYSSELNVNALELDDSALYLCASRSGTAYYGYTFGSGTRLTVV.

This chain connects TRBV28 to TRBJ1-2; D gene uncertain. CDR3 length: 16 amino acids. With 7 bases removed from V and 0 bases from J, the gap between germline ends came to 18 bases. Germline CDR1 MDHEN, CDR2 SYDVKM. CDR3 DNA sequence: TGTGCCAGCATCCCCCTGGTGCCAGGCCCTAACTATGGCTACACCTTC. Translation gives CASIPLVPGPNYGYTF.

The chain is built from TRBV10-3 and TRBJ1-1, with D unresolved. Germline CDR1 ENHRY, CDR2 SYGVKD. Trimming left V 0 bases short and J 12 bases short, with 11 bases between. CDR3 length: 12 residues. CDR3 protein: CAISESPSDPFF. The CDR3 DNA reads TGTGCCATCAGTGAGTCCCCCTCGGACCCTTTCTTT.

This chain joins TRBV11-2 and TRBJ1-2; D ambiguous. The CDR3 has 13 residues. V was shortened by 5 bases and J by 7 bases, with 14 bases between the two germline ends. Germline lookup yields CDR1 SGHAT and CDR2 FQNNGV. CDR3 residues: CASSAVFEGGYTF. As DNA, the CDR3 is TGTGCCAGCAGCGCCGTCTTCGAGGGTGGCTACACCTTC.

The CDR3 sequence is CASSRTRNTGELFF. The CDR3 DNA is TGTGCCAGTAGTCGTACAAGGAACACCGGGGAGCTGTTTTTT. The genes are TRBV19 and TRBJ2-2; D unresolved. The germline V and J ends were trimmed by 5 bases and 1 base, with 8 bases remaining between them. The germline V gene encodes CDR1 LNHDA and CDR2 SQIVND (reference sequence). CDR3 length equals 14 residues.

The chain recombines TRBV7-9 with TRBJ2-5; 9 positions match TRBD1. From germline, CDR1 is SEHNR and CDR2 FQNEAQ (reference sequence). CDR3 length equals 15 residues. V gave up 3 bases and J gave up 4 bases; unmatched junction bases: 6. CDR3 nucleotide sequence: TGTGCCAGCAGCTTGTGGGACAGGGAAGGAGAGACCCAGTACTTC. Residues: CASSLWDREGETQYF.

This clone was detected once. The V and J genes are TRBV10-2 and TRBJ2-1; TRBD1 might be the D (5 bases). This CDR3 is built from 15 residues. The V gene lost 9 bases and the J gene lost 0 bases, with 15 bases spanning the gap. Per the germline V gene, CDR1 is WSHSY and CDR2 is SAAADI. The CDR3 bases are TGCGCCAGACCCAAGGGGAATAGCTCCTACAATGAGCAGTTCTTC. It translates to CARPKGNSSYNEQFF.

The CDR3 DNA sequence: TGCGCCAGCAGCCAAGAAGGAGGGAACGGCAATCAGCCCCAGCATTTT. It translates to CASSQEGGNGNQPQHF. The rearrangement uses TRBV4-1 and TRBJ1-5; no reliable D call. This CDR3 has 16 residues. Looked up from germline, CDR1 is MGHRA and CDR2 is YSYEKL. V shed 0 bases and J shed 2 bases, with 11 bases lying between them.

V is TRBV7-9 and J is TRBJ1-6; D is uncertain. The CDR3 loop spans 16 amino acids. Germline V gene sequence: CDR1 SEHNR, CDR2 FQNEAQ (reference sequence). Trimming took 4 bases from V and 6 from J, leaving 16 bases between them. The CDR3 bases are TGTGCCAGCAGCTCATCGCACAGCGTCACTAATTCACCCCTCCACTTT. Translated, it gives CASSSSHSVTNSPLHF.

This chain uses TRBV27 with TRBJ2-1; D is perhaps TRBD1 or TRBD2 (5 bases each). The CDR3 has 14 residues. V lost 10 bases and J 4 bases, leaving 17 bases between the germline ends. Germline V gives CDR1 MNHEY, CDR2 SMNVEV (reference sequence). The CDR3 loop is CATSPRDLYNEQFF. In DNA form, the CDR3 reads TGTGCCACCTCGCCCAGGGACCTTTACAATGAGCAGTTCTTC.

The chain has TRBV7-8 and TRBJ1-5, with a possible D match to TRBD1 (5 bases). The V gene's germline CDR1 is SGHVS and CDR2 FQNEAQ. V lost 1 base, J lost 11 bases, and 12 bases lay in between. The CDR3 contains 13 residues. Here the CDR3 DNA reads TGTGCCAGCAGCTTAGGGTTAGCGGGGGCCCAGCATTTT. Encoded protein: CASSLGLAGAQHF.

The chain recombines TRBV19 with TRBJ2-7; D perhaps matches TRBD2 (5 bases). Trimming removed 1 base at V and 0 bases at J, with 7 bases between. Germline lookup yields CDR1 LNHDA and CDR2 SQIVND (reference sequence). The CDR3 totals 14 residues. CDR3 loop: CASSIGGSSYEQYF. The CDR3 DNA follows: TGTGCCAGTAGTATAGGCGGGTCCTCCTACGAGCAGTACTTC.

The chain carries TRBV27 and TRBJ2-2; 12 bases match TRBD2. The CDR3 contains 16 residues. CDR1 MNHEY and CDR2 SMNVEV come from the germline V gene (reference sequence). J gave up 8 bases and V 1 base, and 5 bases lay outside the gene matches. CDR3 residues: CASSLLLAGGPGELFF. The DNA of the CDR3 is TGTGCCAGCAGTTTATTGCTAGCGGGAGGGCCAGGGGAGCTGTTTTTT.

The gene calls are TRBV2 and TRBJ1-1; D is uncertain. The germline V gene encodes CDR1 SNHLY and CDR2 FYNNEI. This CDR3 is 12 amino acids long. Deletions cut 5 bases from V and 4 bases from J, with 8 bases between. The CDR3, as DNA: TGTGCCAGCAGTTCCGGGAGCACTGAAGCTTTCTTT. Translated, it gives CASSSGSTEAFF. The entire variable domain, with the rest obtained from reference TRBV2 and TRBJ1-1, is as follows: EPEVTQTPSHQVTQMGQEVILRCVPISNHLYFYWYRQILGQKVEFLVSFYNNEISEKSEIFDDQFSVERPDGSNFTLKIRSTKLEDSAMYFCASSSGSTEAFFGQGTRLTVV.

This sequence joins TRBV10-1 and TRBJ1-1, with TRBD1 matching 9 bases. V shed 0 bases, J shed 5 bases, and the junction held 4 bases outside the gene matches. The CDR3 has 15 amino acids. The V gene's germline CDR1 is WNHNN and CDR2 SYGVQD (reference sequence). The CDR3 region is CASSESGQGGTEAFF. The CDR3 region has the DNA TGCGCCAGCAGTGAGTCGGGACAGGGAGGAACTGAAGCTTTCTTT.

The CDR3 sequence is CATSDTGVNTGELFF. The CDR3 nucleotides read TGTGCCACGTCCGACACAGGGGTGAACACCGGGGAGCTGTTTTTT. V and J are TRBV5-4 and TRBJ2-2, with 7 bases identical to TRBD1. This CDR3 spans 15 amino acids. Unmatched junction bases numbered 9, after V lost 9 bases and J lost 1 base. The germline V gene has CDR1 SGHNT and CDR2 YYREEE (reference sequence).